A selection of T cell receptor beta chains follows, all from one sample in a study of Tregs in tolerant kidney transplant recipients. Assay used: immunoSEQ multiplex PCR; TCRdb lists only in-frame clones, some missing. The data hold tens of thousands of clones, with 90% to 95% observed a single time. Sequenced input: CD8+ T cells from blood. The origin of the receptors is a human donor in good health. The CDR3 runs from the conserved cysteine through the conserved F or W. Each record gives: CDR3 DNA, CDR3 protein, J gene, V gene, clone size, D gene. The D gene is left open where the match is weak. Size values are once, few and many counts, or a class for expanded clones, and some rows have none.

DNA: TGTGCCAGCAGTGAAGGGCCAGGTCGCTCCTACAATGAGCAGTTCTTC; CDR3: CASSEGPGRSYNEQFF; J: TRBJ2-1; V: TRBV6-4; size: NA; D: NA
DNA: TGCGCCAGCAGTGTCCCAGCGGGAGCGGGGTCAGATACGCAGTATTTT; CDR3: CASSVPAGAGSDTQYF; J: TRBJ2-3; V: TRBV10-2; size: once; D: TRBD2
DNA: TGTGCCAGTAGTAACCCCCCGACGGGTTACGAGCAGTACTTC; CDR3: CASSNPPTGYEQYF; J: TRBJ2-7; V: TRBV19; size: NA; D: NA
DNA: TGTGCCAGCAGCTTAAGGACTAGCGGTGAGAGTGAGCAGTTCTTC; CDR3: CASSLRTSGESEQFF; J: TRBJ2-1; V: TRBV11-2; size: NA; D: TRBD2
DNA: TGCGCCAGCAGCTTACGACAGGGAGGCACCGGGGAGCTGTTTTTT; CDR3: CASSLRQGGTGELFF; J: TRBJ2-2; V: TRBV5-1; size: NA; D: NA
DNA: TGCAGCGTTGAAGGCATAAGCGGGAGGGGAGAGACCCAGTACTTC; CDR3: CSVEGISGRGETQYF; J: TRBJ2-5; V: TRBV29-1; size: NA; D: TRBD2
DNA: TGCGCCAGCAGTGAGTCTAGCCTCGGGGGCCGGAACACTGAAGCTTTCTTT; CDR3: CASSESSLGGRNTEAFF; J: TRBJ1-1; V: TRBV10-1; size: NA; D: NA
DNA: TGTGCCAGCAGCCGAGCAAGTGCGGTAGATACGCAGTATTTT; CDR3: CASSRASAVDTQYF; J: TRBJ2-3; V: TRBV7-9; size: NA; D: NA
DNA: TGCGCCAGCAGCCAAGTCCGGGACGGTTACGAGCAGTACTTC; CDR3: CASSQVRDGYEQYF; J: TRBJ2-7; V: TRBV4-1; size: NA; D: NA
DNA: TGTGCCAGCAGCCAAAACGGGGACCACTACTTC; CDR3: CASSQNGDHYF; J: TRBJ2-7; V: TRBV4-2; size: NA; D: NA
DNA: TGTGCCAGTAGTATAGGGGACAGGGGTTACGTTCAGCCCCAGCATTTT; CDR3: CASSIGDRGYVQPQHF; J: TRBJ1-5; V: TRBV19; size: NA; D: TRBD1
DNA: TGTGCCAGCAGTTACCAGGGACGATCTGGCTACACCTTC; CDR3: CASSYQGRSGYTF; J: TRBJ1-2; V: TRBV6-5; size: NA; D: NA
DNA: TGTGCCAGCAGCCCCCCCCGGACAGCCAGCCCAGAGCAGTTCTTC; CDR3: CASSPPRTASPEQFF; J: TRBJ2-1; V: TRBV7-9; size: NA; D: NA
DNA: TGCAGTGCTAGAAGTTTACCTGAGCAGTTCTTC; CDR3: CSARSLPEQFF; J: TRBJ2-1; V: TRBV20-1; size: NA; D: NA
DNA: TGCGCCAGCAGTAACCCCCGAGGGGGAAACGAGCAGTACTTC; CDR3: CASSNPRGGNEQYF; J: TRBJ2-7; V: TRBV23-1; size: NA; D: NA
DNA: TGTGCCTCCGGGATGTATAATTCACCCCTCCACTTT; CDR3: CASGMYNSPLHF; J: TRBJ1-6; V: TRBV25-1; size: few; D: NA
DNA: TGTGCCAGCAGCCCCCGAGAGCAGTTCTTC; CDR3: CASSPREQFF; J: TRBJ2-1; V: TRBV9; size: NA; D: NA
DNA: TGTGCCAGCAGCTCCCGACTAGCGGACTCCTACAATGAGCAGTTCTTC; CDR3: CASSSRLADSYNEQFF; J: TRBJ2-1; V: TRBV7-6; size: NA; D: TRBD2
DNA: TGTGCCAGCAGCGCGAGCGGGGGGGCTCTGGATGAGCAGTTCTTC; CDR3: CASSASGGALDEQFF; J: TRBJ2-1; V: TRBV9; size: NA; D: TRBD2
DNA: TGTGCCAGCAGCCAAGAGGGGGGGCGAGGCCAGCCCCAGCATTTT; CDR3: CASSQEGGRGQPQHF; J: TRBJ1-5; V: TRBV4-2; size: medium-sized; D: NA
DNA: TGTGCCAGCAGCCTCGGGGGGGGCTGGAATGGCTACACCTTC; CDR3: CASSLGGGWNGYTF; J: TRBJ1-2; V: TRBV11-2; size: once; D: NA
DNA: TGCAGCGTTGATTGGGGGTATGAAGAGACCCAGTACTTC; CDR3: CSVDWGYEETQYF; J: TRBJ2-5; V: TRBV29-1; size: NA; D: NA
DNA: TGCGCCAGCAGCCGTCAGGGGAAACTTAATGAAAAACTGTTTTTT; CDR3: CASSRQGKLNEKLFF; J: TRBJ1-4; V: TRBV5-1; size: once; D: NA
DNA: TGTGCCAGCAGGGGGCAACAGGAGAACACTGAAGCTTTCTTT; CDR3: CASRGQQENTEAFF; J: TRBJ1-1; V: TRBV27; size: NA; D: NA
DNA: TGTGCCAGCAGTTACTCAACGGCGTATGGCTACACCTTC; CDR3: CASSYSTAYGYTF; J: TRBJ1-2; V: TRBV6-5; size: NA; D: NA
DNA: TGTGCCAGCAGCCCAGCCGGAATCTACGAGCAGTACTTC; CDR3: CASSPAGIYEQYF; J: TRBJ2-7; V: TRBV7-6; size: NA; D: NA
DNA: TGTGCCAGCAGCTTGGGACTAGCGGGACTAACAGATACGCAGTATTTT; CDR3: CASSLGLAGLTDTQYF; J: TRBJ2-3; V: TRBV5-6; size: NA; D: TRBD2
DNA: TGTGCCAGCAGCGCCTCCGGGACAGATGAAAAACTGTTTTTT; CDR3: CASSASGTDEKLFF; J: TRBJ1-4; V: TRBV9; size: NA; D: TRBD1
DNA: TGTGCCAGCAGCTACCGGGACAGCCTCTACGAGCAGTACTTC; CDR3: CASSYRDSLYEQYF; J: TRBJ2-7; V: TRBV9; size: few; D: TRBD1
DNA: TGTGCTAGCAGCTTTAGGACAGGGCGCTTCTCTGGGGCCAACGTCCTGACTTTC; CDR3: CASSFRTGRFSGANVLTF; J: TRBJ2-6; V: TRBV7-7; size: NA; D: TRBD1
DNA: TGCGCCAGCAGCCAAGCGTCGTCCTACGAGCAGTACTTC; CDR3: CASSQASSYEQYF; J: TRBJ2-7; V: TRBV4-1; size: NA; D: NA
DNA: TGTGCCAGCAGCTTGAACGTCGGGACAGGGGACCTAGAGAACACTGAAGCTTTCTTT; CDR3: CASSLNVGTGDLENTEAFF; J: TRBJ1-1; V: TRBV5-6; size: once; D: TRBD1
DNA: TGTGCCAGCATGTTGACAGGGGCCCTCTATGGCTACACCTTC; CDR3: CASMLTGALYGYTF; J: TRBJ1-2; V: TRBV6-1; size: NA; D: TRBD1
DNA: TGTGCCAGCAGTGACCGCGGCCCCTTCTTCTACGAGCAGTACTTC; CDR3: CASSDRGPFFYEQYF; J: TRBJ2-7; V: TRBV6-1; size: once; D: NA
DNA: TGTGCCAGCAGTTGGGCCCCAAGCCTCTACGAGCAGTACTTC; CDR3: CASSWAPSLYEQYF; J: TRBJ2-7; V: TRBV27; size: NA; D: NA
DNA: TGTGCCAGCAGGGATCTAGCGGGGGGGCAGGGTGAGCAGTTCTTC; CDR3: CASRDLAGGQGEQFF; J: TRBJ2-1; V: TRBV27; size: once; D: TRBD2
DNA: TGTGCCAGCAGCTTACGTACAGGGGGGATCTACGAGCAGTACTTC; CDR3: CASSLRTGGIYEQYF; J: TRBJ2-7; V: TRBV7-3; size: NA; D: TRBD1
DNA: TGTGCCAGCTCACCACGGGACAGGGAGAGGGCCTACGAGCAGTACTTC; CDR3: CASSPRDRERAYEQYF; J: TRBJ2-7; V: TRBV18; size: NA; D: TRBD1
DNA: TGCGCCAGCAGCCCGATCCCAGCGGAGAGCTCCTACGAGCAGTACTTC; CDR3: CASSPIPAESSYEQYF; J: TRBJ2-7; V: TRBV5-1; size: NA; D: NA
DNA: TGCGCCAGCAGCCTACCGCTAGCGGGGGGAGAATCCTACAATGAGCAGTTCTTC; CDR3: CASSLPLAGGESYNEQFF; J: TRBJ2-1; V: TRBV10-2; size: NA; D: TRBD2